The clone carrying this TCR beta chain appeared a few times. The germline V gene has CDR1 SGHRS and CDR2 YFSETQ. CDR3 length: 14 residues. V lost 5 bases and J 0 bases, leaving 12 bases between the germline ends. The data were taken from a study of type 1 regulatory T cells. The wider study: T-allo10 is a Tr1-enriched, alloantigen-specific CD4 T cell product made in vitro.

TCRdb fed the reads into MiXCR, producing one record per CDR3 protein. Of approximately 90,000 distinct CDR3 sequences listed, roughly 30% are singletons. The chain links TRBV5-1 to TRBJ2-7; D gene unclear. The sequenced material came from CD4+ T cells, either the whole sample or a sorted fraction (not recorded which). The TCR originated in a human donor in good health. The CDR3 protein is CASRLSESSYEQYF. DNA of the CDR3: TGCGCCAGCAGGTTAAGCGAGAGCTCCTACGAGCAGTACTTC.